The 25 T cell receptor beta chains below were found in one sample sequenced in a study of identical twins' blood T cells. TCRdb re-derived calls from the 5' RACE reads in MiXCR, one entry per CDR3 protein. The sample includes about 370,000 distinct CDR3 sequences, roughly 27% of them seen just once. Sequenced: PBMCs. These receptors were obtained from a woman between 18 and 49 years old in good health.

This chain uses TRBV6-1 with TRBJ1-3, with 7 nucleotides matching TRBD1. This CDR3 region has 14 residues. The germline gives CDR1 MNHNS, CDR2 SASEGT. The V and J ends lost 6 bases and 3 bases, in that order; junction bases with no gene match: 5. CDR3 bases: TGTGCCAGCAGCGCTACAGGGGATGGAAACACCATATATTTT. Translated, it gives CASSATGDGNTIYF.

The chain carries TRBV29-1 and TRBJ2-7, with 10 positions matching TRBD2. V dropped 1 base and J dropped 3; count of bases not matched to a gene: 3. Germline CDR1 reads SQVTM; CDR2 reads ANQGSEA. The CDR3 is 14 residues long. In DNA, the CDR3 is TGCAGCGTTGAAGGAGGGACTAGCGACTACGAGCAGTACTTC. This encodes CSVEGGTSDYEQYF.

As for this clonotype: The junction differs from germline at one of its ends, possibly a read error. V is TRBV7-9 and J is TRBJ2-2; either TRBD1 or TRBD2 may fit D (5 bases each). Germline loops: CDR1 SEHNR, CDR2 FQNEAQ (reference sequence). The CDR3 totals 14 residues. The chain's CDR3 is CAGSLEGTTGELFF. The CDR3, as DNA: TGTGCCGGCAGCTTAGAAGGGACCACCGGGGAGCTGTTTTTT.

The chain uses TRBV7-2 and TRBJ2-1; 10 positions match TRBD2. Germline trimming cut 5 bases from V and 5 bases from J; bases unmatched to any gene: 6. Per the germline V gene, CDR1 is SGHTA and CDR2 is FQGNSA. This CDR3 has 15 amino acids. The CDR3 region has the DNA TGTGCCAGCAGCGAAGAGGGACTAGCGCACAATGAGCAGTTCTTC. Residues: CASSEEGLAHNEQFF.

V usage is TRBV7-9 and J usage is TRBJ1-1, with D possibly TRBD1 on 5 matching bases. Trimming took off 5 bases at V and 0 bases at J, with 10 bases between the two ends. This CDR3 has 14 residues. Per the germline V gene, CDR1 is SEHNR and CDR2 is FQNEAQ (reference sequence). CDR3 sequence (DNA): TGTGCCAGCAGCCGCGGGGCAGTGAACACTGAAGCTTTCTTT. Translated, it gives CASSRGAVNTEAFF.

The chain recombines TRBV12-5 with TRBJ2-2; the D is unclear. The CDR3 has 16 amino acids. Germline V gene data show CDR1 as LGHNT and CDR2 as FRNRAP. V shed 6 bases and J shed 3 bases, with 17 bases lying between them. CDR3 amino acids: CASGRHPGRYTGELFF. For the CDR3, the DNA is TGTGCTAGTGGCCGTCACCCCGGCCGATACACCGGGGAGCTGTTTTTT. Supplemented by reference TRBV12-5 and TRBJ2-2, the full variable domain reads DARVTQTPRHKVTEMGQEVTMRCQPILGHNTVFWYRQTMMQGLELLAYFRNRAPLDDSGMPKDRFSAEMPDATLATLKIQPSEPRDSAVYFCASGRHPGRYTGELFFGEGSRLTVL.

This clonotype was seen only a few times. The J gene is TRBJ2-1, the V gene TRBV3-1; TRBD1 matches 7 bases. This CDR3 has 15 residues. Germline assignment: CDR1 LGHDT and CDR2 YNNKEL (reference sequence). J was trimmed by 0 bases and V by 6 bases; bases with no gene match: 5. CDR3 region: CASRPRDSSYNEQFF. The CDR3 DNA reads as TGTGCCAGCAGACCTCGGGACAGCTCCTACAATGAGCAGTTCTTC.

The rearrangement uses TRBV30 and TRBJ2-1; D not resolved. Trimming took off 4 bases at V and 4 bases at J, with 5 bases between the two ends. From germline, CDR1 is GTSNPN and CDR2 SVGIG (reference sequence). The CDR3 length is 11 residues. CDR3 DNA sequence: TGTGCCTGGACTGAGTACAATGAGCAGTTCTTC. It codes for CAWTEYNEQFF.

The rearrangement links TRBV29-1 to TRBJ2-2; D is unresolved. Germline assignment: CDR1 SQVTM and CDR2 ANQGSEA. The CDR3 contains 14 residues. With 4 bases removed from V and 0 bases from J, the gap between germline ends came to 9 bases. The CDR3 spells CSVGAPANTGELFF. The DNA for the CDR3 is TGCAGCGTTGGGGCGCCCGCGAACACCGGGGAGCTGTTTTTT.

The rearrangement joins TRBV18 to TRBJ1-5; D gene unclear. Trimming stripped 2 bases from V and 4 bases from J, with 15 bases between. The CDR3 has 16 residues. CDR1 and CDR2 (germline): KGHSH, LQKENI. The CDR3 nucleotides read TGTGCCAGCTCACCAGCCCAGGAAAGGGCGAATCAGCCCCAGCATTTT. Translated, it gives CASSPAQERANQPQHF.

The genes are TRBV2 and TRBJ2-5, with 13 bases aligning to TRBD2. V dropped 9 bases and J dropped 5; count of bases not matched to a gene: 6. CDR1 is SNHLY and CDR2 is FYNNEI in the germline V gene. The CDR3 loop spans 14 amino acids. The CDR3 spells CASTGTSGVETQYF. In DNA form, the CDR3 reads TGTGCCAGTACCGGGACTAGCGGGGTCGAGACCCAGTACTTC.

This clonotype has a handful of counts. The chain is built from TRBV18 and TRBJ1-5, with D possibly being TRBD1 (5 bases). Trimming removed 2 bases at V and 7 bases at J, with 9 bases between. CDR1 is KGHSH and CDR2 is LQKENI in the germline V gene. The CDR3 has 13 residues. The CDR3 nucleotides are TGTGCCAGCTCACCAGAGGGACCCCAGCCCCAGCATTTT. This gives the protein CASSPEGPQPQHF. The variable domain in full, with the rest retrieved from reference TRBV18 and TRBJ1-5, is NAGVMQNPRHLVRRRGQEARLRCSPMKGHSHVYWYRQLPEEGLKFMVYLQKENIIDESGMPKERFSAEFPKEGPSILRIQQVVRGDSAAYFCASSPEGPQPQHFGDGTRLSIL.

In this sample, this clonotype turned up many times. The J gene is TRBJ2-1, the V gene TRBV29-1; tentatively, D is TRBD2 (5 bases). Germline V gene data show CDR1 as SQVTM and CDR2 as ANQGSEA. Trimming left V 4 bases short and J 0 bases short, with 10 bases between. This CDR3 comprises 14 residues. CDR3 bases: TGCAGCGTTGCCCCCGAGGGCTCCTACAATGAGCAGTTCTTC. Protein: CSVAPEGSYNEQFF.

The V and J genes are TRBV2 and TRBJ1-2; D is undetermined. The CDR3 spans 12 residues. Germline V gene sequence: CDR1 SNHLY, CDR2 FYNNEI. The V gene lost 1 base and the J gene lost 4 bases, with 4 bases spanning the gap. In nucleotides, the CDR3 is TGTGCCAGCAGTGAAGATGGCTATGGCTACACCTTC. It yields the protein CASSEDGYGYTF.

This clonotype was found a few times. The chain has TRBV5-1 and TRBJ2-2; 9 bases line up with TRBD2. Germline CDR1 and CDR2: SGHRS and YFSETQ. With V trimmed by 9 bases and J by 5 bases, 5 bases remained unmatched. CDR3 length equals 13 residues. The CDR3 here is CATRLAATGELFF. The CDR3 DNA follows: TGCGCCACGCGACTAGCGGCTACCGGGGAGCTGTTTTTT. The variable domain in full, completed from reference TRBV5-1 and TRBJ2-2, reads KAGVTQTPRYLIKTRGQQVTLSCSPISGHRSVSWYQQTPGQGLQFLFEYFSETQRNKGNFPGRFSGRQFSNSRSEMNVSTLELGDSALYLCATRLAATGELFFGEGSRLTVL.

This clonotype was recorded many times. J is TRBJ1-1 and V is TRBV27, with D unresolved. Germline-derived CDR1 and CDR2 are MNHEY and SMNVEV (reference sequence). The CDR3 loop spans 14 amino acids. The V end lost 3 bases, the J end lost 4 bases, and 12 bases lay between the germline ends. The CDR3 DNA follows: TGTGCCAGCAGTTTTACGCATGAGGCCACTGAAGCTTTCTTT. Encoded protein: CASSFTHEATEAFF.

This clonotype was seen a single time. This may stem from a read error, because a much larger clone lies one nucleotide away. CDR3 bases: TGCAGTTACTATAGTCGGGGTTATGGCTACACCTTC. This encodes CSYYSRGYGYTF. This chain connects TRBV20-1 to TRBJ1-2; unclear D gene. CDR1 is DFQATT, CDR2 SNEGSKA, per germline (reference sequence). Trimming pared 8 bases from V and 5 bases from J, leaving 15 bases between. The CDR3 is made up of 12 amino acids.

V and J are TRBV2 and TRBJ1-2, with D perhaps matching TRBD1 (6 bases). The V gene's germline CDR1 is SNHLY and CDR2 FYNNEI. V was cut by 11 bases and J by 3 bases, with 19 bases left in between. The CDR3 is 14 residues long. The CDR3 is CAGKFRGADYGYTF. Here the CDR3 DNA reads TGTGCCGGAAAATTCAGGGGTGCAGACTATGGCTACACCTTC.

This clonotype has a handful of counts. The CDR3 bases are TGTGCCAGTAGTCCCCGAGAAACTGAAGCTTTCTTT. Protein sequence: CASSPRETEAFF. The rearrangement joins TRBV19 to TRBJ1-1; D unclear. The CDR3 spans 12 residues. V lost 5 bases, J lost 5 bases, and 9 bases lay in between. Germline V gene lookup returns CDR1 LNHDA and CDR2 SQIVND (reference sequence).

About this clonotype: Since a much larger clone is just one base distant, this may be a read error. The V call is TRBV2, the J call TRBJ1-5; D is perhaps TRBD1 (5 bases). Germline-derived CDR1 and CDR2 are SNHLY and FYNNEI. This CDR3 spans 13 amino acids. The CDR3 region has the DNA TGTGACAGCAGGGAACAGGGCAATCAGCCCCAGCATTTT. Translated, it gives CDSREQGNQPQHF.

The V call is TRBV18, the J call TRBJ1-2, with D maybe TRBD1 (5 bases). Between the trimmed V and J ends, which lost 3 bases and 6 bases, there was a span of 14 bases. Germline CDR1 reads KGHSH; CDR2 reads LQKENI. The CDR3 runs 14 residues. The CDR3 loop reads CASSPTDDWHGYTF. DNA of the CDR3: TGTGCCAGCTCACCGACAGACGACTGGCATGGCTACACCTTC. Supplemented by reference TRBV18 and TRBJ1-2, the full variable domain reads NAGVMQNPRHLVRRRGQEARLRCSPMKGHSHVYWYRQLPEEGLKFMVYLQKENIIDESGMPKERFSAEFPKEGPSILRIQQVVRGDSAAYFCASSPTDDWHGYTFGSGTRLTVV.

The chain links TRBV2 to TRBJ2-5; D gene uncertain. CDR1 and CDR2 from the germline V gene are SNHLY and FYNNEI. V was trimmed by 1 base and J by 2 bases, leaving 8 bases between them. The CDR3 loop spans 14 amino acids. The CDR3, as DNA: TGTGCCAGCAGTGAAGAGGTCACTCAAGAGACCCAGTACTTC. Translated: CASSEEVTQETQYF.

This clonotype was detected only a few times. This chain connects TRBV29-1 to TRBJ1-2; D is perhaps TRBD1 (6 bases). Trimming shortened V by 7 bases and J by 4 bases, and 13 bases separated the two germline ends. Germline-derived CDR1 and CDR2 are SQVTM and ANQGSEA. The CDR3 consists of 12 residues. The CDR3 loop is CSAGGYVYGYTF. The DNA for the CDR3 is TGCAGCGCCGGGGGCTATGTCTATGGCTACACCTTC. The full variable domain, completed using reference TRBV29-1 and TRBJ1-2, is SAVISQKPSRDICQRGTSLTIQCQVDSQVTMMFWYRQQPGQSLTLIATANQGSEATYESGFVIDKFPISRPNLTFSTLTVSNMSPEDSSIYLCSAGGYVYGYTFGSGTRLTVV.

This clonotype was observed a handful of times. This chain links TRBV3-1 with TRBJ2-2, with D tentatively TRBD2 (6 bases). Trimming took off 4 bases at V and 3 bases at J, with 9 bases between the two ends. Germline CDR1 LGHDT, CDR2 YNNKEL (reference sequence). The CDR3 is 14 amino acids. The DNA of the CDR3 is TGTGCCAGCAGCCGGAGGGACTACACCGGGGAGCTGTTTTTT. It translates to CASSRRDYTGELFF. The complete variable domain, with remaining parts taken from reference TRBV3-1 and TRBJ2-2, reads DTAVSQTPKYLVTQMGNDKSIKCEQNLGHDTMYWYKQDSKKFLKIMFSYNNKELIINETVPNRFSPKSPDKAHLNLHINSLELGDSAVYFCASSRRDYTGELFFGEGSRLTVL.

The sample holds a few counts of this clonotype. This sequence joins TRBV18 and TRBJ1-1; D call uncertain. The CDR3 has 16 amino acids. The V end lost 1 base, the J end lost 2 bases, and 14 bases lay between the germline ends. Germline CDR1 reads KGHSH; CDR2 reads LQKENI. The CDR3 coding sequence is TGTGCCAGCTCACCACGCTCACGGCAGCGCAACACTGAAGCTTTCTTT. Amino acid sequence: CASSPRSRQRNTEAFF.